Listed below are T cell receptor beta chains from one sample, sequenced in a study of CD8+CD57+ T cells in acquired aplastic anemia. Using its own MiXCR run on the reads, TCRdb lists one record per CDR3 protein. Among 260,000 or so distinct CDR3 sequences listed, approximately 80% were seen once. The sequenced sample consisted of sorted CD4+, CD8+, or CD8+CD57+ T cells (not recorded which) from PBMCs. These receptor sequences come from a human donor with aplastic anemia. The CDR3 runs from the conserved cysteine through the conserved F or W. A D gene is named only where the DNA matches it firmly. Size values are once, few and many counts, or a class for expanded clones, and some rows have none.

TRBJ2-1 . . TRBV24-1 CASRDGLAERQSF TGTGCCAGCAGGGACGGACTCGCGGAAAGGCAGTCTTTC
TRBJ2-3 . . TRBV5-1 CASSLECDGNTQYF TGTGCCAGCAGCTTAGAATGCGACGGGAATACGCAGTATTTT
TRBJ2-1 many TRBD2 TRBV25-1 CASSERSGGSDEQFF TGTGCCAGCAGTGAAAGAAGCGGGGGGAGCGATGAGCAGTTCTTC
TRBJ1-1 . TRBD1 TRBV7-8 CASSLSGGQGEPYF TGTGCCAGCAGCTTATCGGGGGGACAGGGGGAGCCTTATTTT
TRBJ1-1 . TRBD1 TRBV20-1 CSAEGTGDTEAFF TGCAGTGCTGAAGGGACAGGGGACACTGAAGCTTTCTTT
TRBJ1-2 . . TRBV7-9 CASSFTSAMSRSAYTF TGTGCCAGCAGCTTTACTAGCGCAATGAGCAGATCTGCGTACACCTTC
TRBJ2-3 . . TRBV5-1 CASSLVREHWQYF TGCGCCAGCAGCTTGGTCCGAGAACACTGGCAGTATTTT
TRBJ2-1 . TRBD2 TRBV7-8 CASSVGGVPERFF TGTGCCAGCAGCGTTGGGGGGGTACCTGAGCGGTTCTTC
TRBJ1-3 . . TRBV7-8 CASSYSGSSNSGNTIYF TGTGCCAGCAGTTACTCGGGATCGAGTAACTCTGGAAACACCATATATTTT
TRBJ1-1 . . TRBV19 CASSISPGALAEAFF TGTGCCAGTAGTATATCCCCAGGGGCTTTAGCTGAAGCTTTCTTT
TRBJ1-1 once . TRBV7-2 CATSWPRGDTVSRTEAFF TGTGCCACCAGCTGGCCACGTGGGGACACAGTTTCGAGGACTGAAGCTTTCTTT
TRBJ1-1 many . TRBV12-3/TRBV12-4 CASSFRGLHTEAFF TGTGCCAGCAGTTTCCGAGGACTTCACACTGAAGCTTTCTTT
TRBJ1-1 . . TRBV2 CASSEAPGILTTEAFF TGTGCCAGCAGTGAAGCTCCCGGCATCTTGACCACGGAAGCTTTCTTT
TRBJ1-5 . . TRBV5-6 CASSLGEGGYNSPQHF TGTGCCAGCAGCTTGGGGGAGGGCGGCTATAATTCACCCCAGCATTTT
TRBJ1-1 . . TRBV9 CASSLWPSGSNEPFF TGTGCCAGCAGCCTCTGGCCTAGCGGGAGCAATGAGCCTTTCTTT
TRBJ1-2 many . TRBV9 CASGVAGNIQYFGYTF .
TRBJ1-2 . . TRBV24-1 CATKGHANYGYTF TGTGCCACCAAGGGACACGCTAACTATGGCTACACCTTC
TRBJ1-1 . . TRBV19 CASSLDMTAYTEEFF TGTGCCAGCAGTTTAGATATGACAGCCTACACTGAAGAGTTCTTC
TRBJ2-6 few TRBD2 TRBV5-4 CASSFTSAGANVLTF TGTGCCAGCAGCTTTACTAGCGCTGGGGCCAACGTCCTGACTTTC
TRBJ1-6 . TRBD1 TRBV7-9 CASSRQGSPLHF TGTGCCAGCAGCCGACAGGGCTCACCCCTCCACTTT
TRBJ2-3 . TRBD2 TRBV7-8 CASSSAGGRDTPYTQYF TGTGCCAGCAGCTCAGCTGGCGGGAGGGATACCCCGTATACGCAGTATTTT
TRBJ2-3 few . TRBV11-1 CASSDGVTDTQYF TGTGCCAGCAGCGACGGGGTGACAGATACGCAGTATTTT
TRBJ1-2 . . TRBV19 CASSMTGGADNGYTF TGTGCCAGTAGCATGACAGGCGGCGCCGACAATGGCTACACCTTC
TRBJ2-3 . . TRBV11-3 CASSLELRTDTQYF TGTGCCAGCAGCTTAGAGCTAAGAACAGATACGCAGTATTTT
TRBJ1-2 . TRBD1 TRBV24-1 CATSDKKTGDGYTF TGTGCCACCAGTGACAAGAAAACAGGGGATGGCTACACCTTC
TRBJ2-5 . . TRBV7-3 CATGGGREQETPYF TGTGCCACCGGAGGGGGCCGCGAGCAAGAGACCCCGTACTTC
TRBJ2-3 . . TRBV7-6 CASSLAPAATQNF TGTGCCAGCAGCTTAGCCCCCGCAGCTACGCAGAATTTT
TRBJ2-5 . TRBD1 TRBV7-9 CASGAGTAAMTISF TGTGCCAGCGGCGCCGGGACAGCGGCAATGACAATCAGCTTC
TRBJ2-7 . . TRBV4-3 CASSPGTGTTYEQYF TGCGCCAGCAGCCCGGGAACAGGGACGACCTACGAGCAGTACTTC
TRBJ2-3 . . TRBV7-9 CASSLVPGADMYGF TGTGCCAGCAGCTTAGTACCAGGTGCCGATATGTATGGTTTT
TRBJ2-1 . . TRBV24-1 CATGDQRTADGQFF TGTGCCACCGGTGATCAAAGGACAGCGGATGGGCAGTTTTTC
TRBJ1-2 . . TRBV13 CASSPGRDGLVYGYTF TGTGCCAGCAGCCCAGGGAGGGACGGGCTCGTATATGGCTACACCTTC
TRBJ2-3 many . TRBV7-8 CASSWDGGTDTQYF TGTGCCAGCAGTTGGGACGGGGGCACAGATACGCAGTATTTT
TRBJ2-5 . . TRBV7-9 CAYEVGASQETQYF TGTGCCTACGAGGTAGGGGCGAGCCAAGAGACCCAGTACTTC